The clone carrying this T cell receptor (beta chain) was detected once. Antigen: not known. These data are taken from a study of T cell repertoires in cytomegalovirus infection. Looking at the study overall: Both recently identified HLA-C-restricted and well-studied HLA-B-restricted CMV epitopes were used in the study. An indication of both CMV infection and matching HLA type came from public TCR beta signatures. Findings and limits, study-wide: Pooled public TCR beta family frequency picked out CMV carriers with the relevant HLA. The study found HLA-C-restricted CMV-specific TCR beta clonotypes dominating the ex vivo response.

TCRdb independently ran MiXCR on the reads; one entry per CDR3 protein. Among about 340,000 distinct CDR3 sequences listed, about 28% were seen once. CDR1 and CDR2 (germline): SNHLY, FYNNEI. With V trimmed by 10 bases and J by 5 bases, 8 bases remained unmatched. This CDR3 comprises 13 residues. This chain joins TRBV2 and TRBJ2-1; 7 bases are shared with TRBD1. The sequence derives from a human donor in good health (CMV status not recorded). Some clones in this sample may be carry-over from other donors' samples. The sample in question was cultured PBMCs, obtained from culture after CMV antigen stimulation. The CDR3 sequence: CATSTGFNNEQFF. The CDR3 coding sequence is TGTGCCACATCGACAGGGTTTAACAATGAGCAGTTCTTC.